This T cell receptor (beta chain) was captured in a study of blood T cells in healthy people across ages (dated by TCRdb to the mid-2010s). Context from the whole study: In model experiments, template switching captured about one uniquely barcoded TCR beta cDNA molecule for every two T cells. Four age groups were formed from the donors: young (average 16 years), middle-aged (approximately 39), aged (about 62) and long-lived (less than 85). To avoid experimental bias, donors of different ages were distributed randomly across sequencing lanes. For two donors (one aged 18 to 30 and one aged 80 or older), the study analyzed two additional independent replicas of 1 million unique cDNA reads from the same blood draw. Age-related changes in TCR beta repertoire diversity were measured in the study by deep sequencing normalized with unique cDNA molecular identifiers. The study at large found these results: Observed TCR beta diversity per million T cells fell roughly linearly with age, and a significant reduction was already apparent by age roughly 40. The long-lived group showed more naive CD4+ T cells, fewer expanded clones and increased TCR diversity than the aged group, suggesting age selection. The CMV infection status of donors was not known, potentially confounding age-related changes in expanded clonotypes. Because profiling used bulk unsorted PBMCs, naive and antigen-experienced compartments could not be compared conclusively. Total diversity estimates from one million sequenced T cells were considered lower bounds and underestimates. There was a strong correlation between observed TCR beta diversity and the percentage of naive T cells measured by flow cytometry.

Systemically healthy Caucasian individuals from Russia, approximately 39 in total and aged roughly 6 to 100 years, were included as donors. Each donor gave about 9.8 milliliters of peripheral blood, drawn into EDTA-treated Vacutainer tubes. Ficoll-Paque density-gradient centrifugation was used to isolate PBMCs, with at least 7 million obtained per sample. Trizol reagent was used to extract total RNA from the PBMCs, yielding at least 5 micrograms per sample. Naive CD45RAhigh/CD27high T cell percentages were measured by flow cytometry on a PBMC aliquot from every donor. About this clonotype: No antigen is known for it. No base-level quality is on record; no much larger clone is a single base apart.

To prepare the library, 5' RACE was applied. TCRdb shows the sequencer as Illumina HiSeq 2500. A second PCR of roughly 6 to 11 cycles was performed with a sample-barcoded 5' primer and a J-beta primer mix. A unique molecular identifier was introduced onto each TCR beta cDNA molecule by a template-switch 5' adaptor carrying 12 random nucleotides. At least 3 million CDR3-containing paired-end reads were obtained from each sample. First-strand cDNA synthesis was performed from all RNA using the Mint cDNA synthesis kit, with priming by a TRBC-specific oligonucleotide. Following uracil-DNA glycosylase treatment, a first 18-cycle PCR with universal primers M1SS and BC2_uni_R was performed on all cDNA. As for how the authors treated the data: For normalization, 1 million high-quality reads, each with a distinct molecular identifier, were randomly selected from each sample. Reads with shared molecular identifiers were discarded instead of being binned into consensus sequences. CDR3 identification, clonotype clustering and error correction used MiTCR with a Q25 quality threshold and the strictest error-elimination algorithm. Lower-bound total TCR beta diversity was estimated with a nonparametric unseen species model using Euler transformation. TCRdb ran its own pipeline on the public reads, namely fastp trimming at Q25 and MiXCR clone calling, and kept in-frame beta chains. Identical CDR3 proteins give one entry, which carries the most common genes and DNA. It is TCRdb's table, rather than the study itself, that gives the V and J calls and clone size. The sample records 1.2 million to 1.5 million distinct CDR3 sequences, about 43% of which are singletons. The ten largest clones represent 7.9% of the sample.

The CDR3 measures 15 amino acids from cysteine to phenylalanine. Of all the DNA, just the CDR3 is kept, 45 bases in frame from base 1. V is clipped by 5 bases and J by 0 bases, and the sequence between their germline boundaries is 11 bases long. CDR1 and CDR2 (SGHNT, YENEEA) derive from the germline V gene. The source material was blood. The sequence derives from a young woman in good health. Here the chain combines TRBV11-3 and TRBJ2-1; the D gene lacks a confident call. At the DNA level, the sequence is TGTGCCAGCAGCGGATATCCTAGCTCCTACAATGAGCAGTTCTTC. Its protein reads: CASSGYPSSYNEQFF.